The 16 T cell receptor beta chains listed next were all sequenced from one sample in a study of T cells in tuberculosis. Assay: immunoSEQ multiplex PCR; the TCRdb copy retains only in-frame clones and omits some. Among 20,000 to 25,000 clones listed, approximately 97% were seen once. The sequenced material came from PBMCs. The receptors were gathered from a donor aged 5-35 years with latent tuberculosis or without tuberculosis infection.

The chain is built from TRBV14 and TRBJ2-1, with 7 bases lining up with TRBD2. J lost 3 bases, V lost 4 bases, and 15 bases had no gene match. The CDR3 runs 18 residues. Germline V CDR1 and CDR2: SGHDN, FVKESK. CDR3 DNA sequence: TGTGCCAGCAGCCCCAACCCGCCAAAGACTAGCTACTACAATGAGCAGTTCTTC. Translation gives CASSPNPPKTSYYNEQFF.

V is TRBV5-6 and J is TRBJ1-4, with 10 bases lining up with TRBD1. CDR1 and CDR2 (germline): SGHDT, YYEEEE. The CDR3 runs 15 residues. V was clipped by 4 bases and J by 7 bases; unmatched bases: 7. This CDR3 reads CASSPMTGGGEKLFF. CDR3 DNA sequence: TGTGCCAGCAGCCCAATGACAGGGGGCGGTGAAAAACTGTTTTTT.

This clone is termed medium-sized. This CDR3 is CASSQAGTSGFFTQYF. The CDR3 DNA reads as TGCGCCAGCAGCCAAGCAGGGACTAGCGGGTTTTTTACGCAGTATTTT. The gene calls are TRBV4-1 and TRBJ2-3; TRBD2 matches at 12 bases. Trimming removed 1 base from V and 8 bases from J; junction bases left unmatched: 7. This CDR3 comprises 16 residues. Germline V gives CDR1 MGHRA, CDR2 YSYEKL.

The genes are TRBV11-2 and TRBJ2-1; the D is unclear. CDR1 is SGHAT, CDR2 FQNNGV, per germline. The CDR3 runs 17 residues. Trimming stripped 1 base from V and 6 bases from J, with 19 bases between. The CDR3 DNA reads TGTGCCAGCAGCTTAGCTCCCTTACTATTCAGATTCAATGAGCAGTTCTTC. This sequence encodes CASSLAPLLFRFNEQFF.

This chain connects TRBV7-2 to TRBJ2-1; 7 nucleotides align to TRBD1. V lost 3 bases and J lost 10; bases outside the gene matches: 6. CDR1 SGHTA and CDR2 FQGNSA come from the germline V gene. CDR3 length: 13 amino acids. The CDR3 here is CASSFGQAGEQFF. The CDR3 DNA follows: TGTGCCAGCAGCTTTGGACAGGCAGGGGAGCAGTTCTTC.

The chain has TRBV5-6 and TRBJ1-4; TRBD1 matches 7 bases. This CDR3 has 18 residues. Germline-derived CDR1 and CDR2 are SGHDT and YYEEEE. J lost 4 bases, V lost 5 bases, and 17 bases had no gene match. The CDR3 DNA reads TGTGCCAGCAGACAAATCCGGGACAGCGGTAATGGTAATGAAAAACTGTTTTTT. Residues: CASRQIRDSGNGNEKLFF.

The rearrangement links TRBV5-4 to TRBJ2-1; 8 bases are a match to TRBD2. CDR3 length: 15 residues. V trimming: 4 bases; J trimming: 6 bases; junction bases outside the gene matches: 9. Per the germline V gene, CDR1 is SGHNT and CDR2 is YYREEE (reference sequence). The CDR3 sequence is CASSEPGLVGNEQFF. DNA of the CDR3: TGTGCCAGCAGCGAACCGGGACTAGTCGGCAATGAGCAGTTCTTC.

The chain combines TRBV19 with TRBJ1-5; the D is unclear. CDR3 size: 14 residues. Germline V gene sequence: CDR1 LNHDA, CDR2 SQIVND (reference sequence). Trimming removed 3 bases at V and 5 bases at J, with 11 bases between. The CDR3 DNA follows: TGTGCCAGTAGTATTATCTGGCACGATCAGCCCCAGCATTTT. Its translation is CASSIIWHDQPQHF.

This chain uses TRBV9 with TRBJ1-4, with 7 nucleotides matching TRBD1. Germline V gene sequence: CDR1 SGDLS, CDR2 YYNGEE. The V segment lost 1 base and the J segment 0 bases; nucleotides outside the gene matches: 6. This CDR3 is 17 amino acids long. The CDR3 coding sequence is TGTGCCAGCAGCGTAAATAAGGGGGCCCCAACTAATGAAAAACTGTTTTTT. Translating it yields CASSVNKGAPTNEKLFF.

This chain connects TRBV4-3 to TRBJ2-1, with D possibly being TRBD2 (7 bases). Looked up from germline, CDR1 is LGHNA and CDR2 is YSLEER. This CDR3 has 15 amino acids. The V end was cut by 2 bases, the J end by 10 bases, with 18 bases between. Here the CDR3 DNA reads TGCGCCAGCAGCCAACAACTGGGGGGGGCATACGAGCAGTTCTTC. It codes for CASSQQLGGAYEQFF.

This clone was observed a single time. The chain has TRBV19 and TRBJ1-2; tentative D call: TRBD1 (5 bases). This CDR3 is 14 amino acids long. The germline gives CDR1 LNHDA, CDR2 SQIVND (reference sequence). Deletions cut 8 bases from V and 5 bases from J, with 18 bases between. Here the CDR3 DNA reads TGTGCCAGTCATCAGGGTGGGCCGAGGTATGGCTACACCTTC. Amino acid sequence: CASHQGGPRYGYTF. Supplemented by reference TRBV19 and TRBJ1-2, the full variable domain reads DGGITQSPKYLFRKEGQNVTLSCEQNLNHDAMYWYRQDPGQGLRLIYYSQIVNDFQKGDIAEGYSVSREKKESFPLTVTSAQKNPTAFYLCASHQGGPRYGYTFGSGTRLTVV.

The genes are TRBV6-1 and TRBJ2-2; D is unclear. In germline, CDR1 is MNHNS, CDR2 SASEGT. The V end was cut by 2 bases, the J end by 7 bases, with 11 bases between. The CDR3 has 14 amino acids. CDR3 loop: CASSEPVGIGELFF. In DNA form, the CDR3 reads TGTGCCAGCAGTGAACCGGTTGGTATCGGGGAGCTGTTTTTT.

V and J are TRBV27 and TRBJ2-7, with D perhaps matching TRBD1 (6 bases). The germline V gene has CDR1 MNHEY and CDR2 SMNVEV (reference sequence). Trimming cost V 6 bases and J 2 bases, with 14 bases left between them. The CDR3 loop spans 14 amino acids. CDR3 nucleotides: TGTGCCAGCAGCTTGACAGGCTCACCCTACGAGCAGTACTTC. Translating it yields CASSLTGSPYEQYF.

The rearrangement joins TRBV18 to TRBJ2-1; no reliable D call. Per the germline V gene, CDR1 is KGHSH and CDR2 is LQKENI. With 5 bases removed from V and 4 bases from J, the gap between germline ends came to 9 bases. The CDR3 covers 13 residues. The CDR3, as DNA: TGTGCCAGCTCAGCCGTGGCTTACAATGAGCAGTTCTTC. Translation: CASSAVAYNEQFF.

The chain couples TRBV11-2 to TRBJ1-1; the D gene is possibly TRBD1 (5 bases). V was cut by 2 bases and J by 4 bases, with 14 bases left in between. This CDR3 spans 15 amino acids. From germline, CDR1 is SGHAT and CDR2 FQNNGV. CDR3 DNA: TGTGCCAGCAGCTTAAGGGGTCGCGACATCACTGAAGCTTTCTTT. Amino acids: CASSLRGRDITEAFF.

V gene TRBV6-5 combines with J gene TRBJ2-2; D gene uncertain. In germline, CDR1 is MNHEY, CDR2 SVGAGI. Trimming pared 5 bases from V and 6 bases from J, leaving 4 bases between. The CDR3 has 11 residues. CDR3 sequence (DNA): TGTGCCAGCAGTCAATCCGGGGAGCTGTTTTTT. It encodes CASSQSGELFF.